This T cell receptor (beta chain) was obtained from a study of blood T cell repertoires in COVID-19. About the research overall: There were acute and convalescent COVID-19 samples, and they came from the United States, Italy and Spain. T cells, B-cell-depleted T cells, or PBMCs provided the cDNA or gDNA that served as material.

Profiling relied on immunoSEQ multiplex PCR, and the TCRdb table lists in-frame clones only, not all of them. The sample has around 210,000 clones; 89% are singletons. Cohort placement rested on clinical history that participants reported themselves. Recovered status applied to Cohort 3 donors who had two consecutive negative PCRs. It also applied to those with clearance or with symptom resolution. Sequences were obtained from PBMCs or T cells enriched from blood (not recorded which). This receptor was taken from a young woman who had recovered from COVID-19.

CDR3 nucleotides: TGTGCCAGCAGCTTACAGGGGCCAGATACGCAGTATTTT. Protein product: CASSLQGPDTQYF. The V gene is TRBV5-6, the J gene TRBJ2-3; 7 bases align to TRBD1. Germline lookup yields CDR1 SGHDT and CDR2 YYEEEE. With 2 bases clipped from V and 4 bases from J, the junction kept 1 base outside the gene matches. The CDR3 extends over 13 amino acids.